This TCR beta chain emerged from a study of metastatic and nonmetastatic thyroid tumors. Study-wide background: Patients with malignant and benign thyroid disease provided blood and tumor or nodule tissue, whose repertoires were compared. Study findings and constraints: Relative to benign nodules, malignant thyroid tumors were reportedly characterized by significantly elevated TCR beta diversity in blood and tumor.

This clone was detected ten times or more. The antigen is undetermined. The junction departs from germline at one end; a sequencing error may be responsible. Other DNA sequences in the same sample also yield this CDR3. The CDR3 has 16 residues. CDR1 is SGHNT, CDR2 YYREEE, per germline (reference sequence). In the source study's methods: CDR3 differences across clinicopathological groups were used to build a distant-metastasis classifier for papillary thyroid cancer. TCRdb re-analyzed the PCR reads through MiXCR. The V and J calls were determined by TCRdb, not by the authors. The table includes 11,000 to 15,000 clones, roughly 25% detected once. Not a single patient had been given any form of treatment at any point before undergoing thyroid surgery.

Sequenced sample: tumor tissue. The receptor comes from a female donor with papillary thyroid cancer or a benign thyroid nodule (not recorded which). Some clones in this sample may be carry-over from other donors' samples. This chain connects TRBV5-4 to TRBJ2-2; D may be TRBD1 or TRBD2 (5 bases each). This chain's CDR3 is CASSFSSAGSSGELFF. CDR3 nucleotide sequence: TGTGCCAGCAGCTTTTCTTCGGCAGGGTCGTCCGGGGAGCTGTTTTTC. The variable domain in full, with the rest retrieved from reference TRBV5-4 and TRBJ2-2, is ETGVTQSPTHLIKTRGQQVTLRCSSQSGHNTVSWYQQALGQGPQFIFQYYREEENGRGNFPPRFSGLQFPNYSSELNVNALELDDSALYLCASSFSSAGSSGELFFGEGSRLTVL.